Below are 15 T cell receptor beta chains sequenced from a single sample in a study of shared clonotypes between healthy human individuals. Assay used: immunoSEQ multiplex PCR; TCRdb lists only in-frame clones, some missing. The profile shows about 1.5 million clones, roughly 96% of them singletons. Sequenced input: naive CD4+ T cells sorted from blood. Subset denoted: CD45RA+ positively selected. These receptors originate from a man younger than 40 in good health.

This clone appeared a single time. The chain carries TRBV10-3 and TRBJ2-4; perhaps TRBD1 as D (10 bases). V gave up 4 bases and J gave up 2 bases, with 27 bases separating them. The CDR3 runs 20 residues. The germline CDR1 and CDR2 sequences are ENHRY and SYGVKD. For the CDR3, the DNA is TGTGCCATCAGTGCTATACCGGGACAGGGGCTAGCGGGAACCAAAAACATTCAGTACTTC. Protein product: CAISAIPGQGLAGTKNIQYF.

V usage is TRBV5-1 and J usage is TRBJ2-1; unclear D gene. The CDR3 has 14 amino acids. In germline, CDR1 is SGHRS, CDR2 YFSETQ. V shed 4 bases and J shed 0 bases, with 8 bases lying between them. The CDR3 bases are TGCGCCAGCAGCGGTACGTTCTCCTACAATGAGCAGTTCTTC. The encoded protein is CASSGTFSYNEQFF.

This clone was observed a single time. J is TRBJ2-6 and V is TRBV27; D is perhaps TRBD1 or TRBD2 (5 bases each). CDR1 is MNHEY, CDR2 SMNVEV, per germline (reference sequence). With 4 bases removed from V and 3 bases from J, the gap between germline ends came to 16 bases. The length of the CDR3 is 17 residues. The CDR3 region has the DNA TGTGCCAGCAGTTCCCGGGACCTTCTGAATGGGGCCAACGTCCTGACTTTC. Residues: CASSSRDLLNGANVLTF. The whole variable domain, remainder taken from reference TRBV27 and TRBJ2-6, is EAQVTQNPRYLITVTGKKLTVTCSQNMNHEYMSWYRQDPGLGLRQIYYSMNVEVTDKGDVPEGYKVSRKEKRNFPLILESPSPNQTSLYFCASSSRDLLNGANVLTFGAGSRLTVL.

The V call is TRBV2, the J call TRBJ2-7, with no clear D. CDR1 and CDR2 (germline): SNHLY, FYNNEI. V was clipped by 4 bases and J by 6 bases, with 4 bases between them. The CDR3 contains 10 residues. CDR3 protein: CASSGREQYF. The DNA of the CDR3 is TGTGCCAGCAGTGGCCGCGAGCAGTACTTC.

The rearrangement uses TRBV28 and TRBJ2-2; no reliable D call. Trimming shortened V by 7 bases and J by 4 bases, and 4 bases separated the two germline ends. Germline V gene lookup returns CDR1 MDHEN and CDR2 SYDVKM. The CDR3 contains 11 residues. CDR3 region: CASKSTGELFF. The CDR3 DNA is TGTGCCAGCAAAAGCACCGGGGAGCTGTTTTTT.

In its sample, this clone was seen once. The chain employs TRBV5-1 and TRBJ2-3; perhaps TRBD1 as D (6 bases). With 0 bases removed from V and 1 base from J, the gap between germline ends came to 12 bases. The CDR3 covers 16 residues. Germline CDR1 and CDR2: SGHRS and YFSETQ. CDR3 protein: CASSLDLRGRTDTQYF. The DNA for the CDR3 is TGCGCCAGCAGCTTGGATCTCAGGGGTCGCACAGATACGCAGTATTTT.

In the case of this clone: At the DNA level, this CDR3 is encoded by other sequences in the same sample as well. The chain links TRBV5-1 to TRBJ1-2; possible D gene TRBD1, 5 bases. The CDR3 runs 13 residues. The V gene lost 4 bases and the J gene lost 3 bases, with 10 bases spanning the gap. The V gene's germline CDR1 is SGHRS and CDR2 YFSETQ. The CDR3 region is CASSVDRDYGYTF. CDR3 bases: TGCGCCAGCAGCGTCGACAGAGACTATGGCTACACCTTC. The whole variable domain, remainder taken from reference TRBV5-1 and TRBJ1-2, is KAGVTQTPRYLIKTRGQQVTLSCSPISGHRSVSWYQQTPGQGLQFLFEYFSETQRNKGNFPGRFSGRQFSNSRSEMNVSTLELGDSALYLCASSVDRDYGYTFGSGTRLTVV.

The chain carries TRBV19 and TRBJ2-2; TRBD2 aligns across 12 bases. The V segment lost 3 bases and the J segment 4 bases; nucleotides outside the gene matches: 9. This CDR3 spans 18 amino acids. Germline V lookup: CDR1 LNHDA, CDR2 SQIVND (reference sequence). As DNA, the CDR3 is TGTGCCAGTAGTATTTCGGCGACTAGCGGGAGAATCACCGGGGAGCTGTTTTTT. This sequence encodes CASSISATSGRITGELFF. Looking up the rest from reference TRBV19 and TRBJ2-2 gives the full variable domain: DGGITQSPKYLFRKEGQNVTLSCEQNLNHDAMYWYRQDPGQGLRLIYYSQIVNDFQKGDIAEGYSVSREKKESFPLTVTSAQKNPTAFYLCASSISATSGRITGELFFGEGSRLTVL.

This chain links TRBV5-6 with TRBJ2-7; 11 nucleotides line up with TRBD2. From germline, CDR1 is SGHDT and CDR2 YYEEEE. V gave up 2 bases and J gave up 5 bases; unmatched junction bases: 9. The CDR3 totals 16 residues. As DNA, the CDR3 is TGTGCCAGCAGCTTAATAGCGGGAGGGCCGAGGAACGAGCAGTACTTC. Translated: CASSLIAGGPRNEQYF.

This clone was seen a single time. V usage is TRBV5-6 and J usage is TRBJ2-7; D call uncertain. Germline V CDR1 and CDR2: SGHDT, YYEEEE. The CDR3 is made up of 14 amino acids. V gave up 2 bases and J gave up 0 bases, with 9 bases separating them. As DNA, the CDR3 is TGTGCCAGCAGCTTCGGGCTCATCTCCTACGAGCAGTACTTC. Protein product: CASSFGLISYEQYF.

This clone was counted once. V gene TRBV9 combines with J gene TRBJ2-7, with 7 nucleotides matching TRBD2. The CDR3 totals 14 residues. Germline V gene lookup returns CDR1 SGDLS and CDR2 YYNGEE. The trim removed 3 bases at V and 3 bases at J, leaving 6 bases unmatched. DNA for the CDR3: TGTGCCAGCAGCGACGGACTAGGTGGCTACGAGCAGTACTTC. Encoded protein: CASSDGLGGYEQYF.

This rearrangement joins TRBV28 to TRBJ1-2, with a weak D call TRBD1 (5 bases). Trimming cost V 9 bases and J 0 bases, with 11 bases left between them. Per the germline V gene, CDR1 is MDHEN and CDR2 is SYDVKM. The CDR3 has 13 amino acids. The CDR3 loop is CARMGLANYGYTF. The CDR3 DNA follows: TGTGCCAGAATGGGACTAGCTAACTATGGCTACACCTTC.

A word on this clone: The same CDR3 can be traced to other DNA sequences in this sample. The chain's CDR3 is CASTLSGANVLTF. The CDR3 DNA sequence: TGTGCCAGTACGCTCTCTGGGGCCAACGTCCTGACTTTC. The chain recombines TRBV19 with TRBJ2-6; D unresolved. Germline V CDR1 and CDR2: LNHDA, SQIVND (reference sequence). CDR3 size: 13 residues. V dropped 7 bases and J dropped 0 bases, with 4 bases sitting between them.

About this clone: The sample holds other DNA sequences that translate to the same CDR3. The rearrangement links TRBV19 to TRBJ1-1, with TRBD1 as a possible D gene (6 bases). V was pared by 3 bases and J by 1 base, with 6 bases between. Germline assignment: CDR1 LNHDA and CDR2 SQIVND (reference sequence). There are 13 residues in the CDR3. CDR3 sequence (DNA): TGTGCCAGTAGTATCAGGGGGAACACTGAAGCTTTCTTT. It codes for CASSIRGNTEAFF.

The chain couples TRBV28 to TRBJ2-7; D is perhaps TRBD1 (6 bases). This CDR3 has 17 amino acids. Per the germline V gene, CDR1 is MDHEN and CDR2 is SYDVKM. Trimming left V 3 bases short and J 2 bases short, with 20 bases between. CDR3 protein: CASSFPLSQGLTYEQYF. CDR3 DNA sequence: TGTGCCAGCAGTTTTCCACTGTCACAGGGCTTAACCTACGAGCAGTACTTC. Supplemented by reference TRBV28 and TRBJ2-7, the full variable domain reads DVKVTQSSRYLVKRTGEKVFLECVQDMDHENMFWYRQDPGLGLRLIYFSYDVKMKEKGDIPEGYSVSREKKERFSLILESASTNQTSMYLCASSFPLSQGLTYEQYFGPGTRLTVT.